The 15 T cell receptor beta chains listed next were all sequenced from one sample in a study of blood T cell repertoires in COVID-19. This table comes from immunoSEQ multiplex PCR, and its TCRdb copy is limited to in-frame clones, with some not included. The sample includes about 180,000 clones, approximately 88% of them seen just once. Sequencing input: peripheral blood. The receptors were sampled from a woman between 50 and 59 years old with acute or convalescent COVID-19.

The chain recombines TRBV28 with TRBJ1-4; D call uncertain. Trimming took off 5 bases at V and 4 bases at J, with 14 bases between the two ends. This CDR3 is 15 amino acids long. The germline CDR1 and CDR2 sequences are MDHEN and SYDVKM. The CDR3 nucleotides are TGTGCCAGCAGTCTCCGGGTTGTCCTTAATGAAAAACTGTTTTTT. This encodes CASSLRVVLNEKLFF.

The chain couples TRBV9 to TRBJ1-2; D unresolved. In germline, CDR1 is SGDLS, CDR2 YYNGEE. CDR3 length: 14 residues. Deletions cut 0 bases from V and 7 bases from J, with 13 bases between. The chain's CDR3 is CASSVGVLVSGYTF. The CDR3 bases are TGTGCCAGCAGCGTAGGGGTCCTAGTTAGTGGCTACACCTTC.

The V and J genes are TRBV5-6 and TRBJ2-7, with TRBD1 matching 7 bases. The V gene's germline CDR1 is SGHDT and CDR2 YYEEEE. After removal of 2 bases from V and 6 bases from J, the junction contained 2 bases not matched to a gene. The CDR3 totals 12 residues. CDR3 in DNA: TGTGCCAGCAGCTTCACAGGGGCCGAGCAGTACTTC. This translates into CASSFTGAEQYF.

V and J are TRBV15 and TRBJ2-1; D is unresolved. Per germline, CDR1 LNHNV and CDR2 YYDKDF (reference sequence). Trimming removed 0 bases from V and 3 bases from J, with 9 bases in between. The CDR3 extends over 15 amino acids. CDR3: CATSRDQANYNEQFF. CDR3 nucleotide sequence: TGTGCCACCAGCAGAGATCAAGCGAACTACAATGAGCAGTTCTTC.

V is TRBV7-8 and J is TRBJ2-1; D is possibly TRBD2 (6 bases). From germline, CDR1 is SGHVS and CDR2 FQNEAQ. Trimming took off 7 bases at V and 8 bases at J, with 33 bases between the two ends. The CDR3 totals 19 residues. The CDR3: CASTRRQRLGAPKGHEQFF. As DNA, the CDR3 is TGTGCCAGCACCAGACGACAGCGACTAGGGGCCCCTAAGGGCCATGAGCAGTTCTTC.

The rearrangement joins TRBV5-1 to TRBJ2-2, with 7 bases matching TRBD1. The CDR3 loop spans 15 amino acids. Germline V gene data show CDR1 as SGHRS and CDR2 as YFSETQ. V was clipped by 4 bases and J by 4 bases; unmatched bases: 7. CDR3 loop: CASSPRQGGTGELFF. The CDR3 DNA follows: TGCGCCAGCAGCCCTAGACAGGGCGGCACCGGGGAGCTGTTTTTT.

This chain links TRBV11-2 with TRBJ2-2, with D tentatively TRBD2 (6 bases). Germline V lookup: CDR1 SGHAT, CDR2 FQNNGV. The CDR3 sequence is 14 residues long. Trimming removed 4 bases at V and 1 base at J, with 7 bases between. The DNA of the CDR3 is TGTGCCAGCAGCTGGGGAGGGAACACCGGGGAGCTGTTTTTT. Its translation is CASSWGGNTGELFF.

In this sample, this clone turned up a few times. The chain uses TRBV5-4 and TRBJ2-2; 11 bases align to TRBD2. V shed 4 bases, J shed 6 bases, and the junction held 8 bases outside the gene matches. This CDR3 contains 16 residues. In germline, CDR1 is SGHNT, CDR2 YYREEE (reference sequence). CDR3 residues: CASSQIAGGRPGELFF. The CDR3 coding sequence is TGTGCCAGCAGCCAAATAGCGGGGGGGCGCCCCGGGGAGCTGTTTTTT. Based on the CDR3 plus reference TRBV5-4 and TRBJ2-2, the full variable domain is ETGVTQSPTHLIKTRGQQVTLRCSSQSGHNTVSWYQQALGQGPQFIFQYYREEENGRGNFPPRFSGLQFPNYSSELNVNALELDDSALYLCASSQIAGGRPGELFFGEGSRLTVL.

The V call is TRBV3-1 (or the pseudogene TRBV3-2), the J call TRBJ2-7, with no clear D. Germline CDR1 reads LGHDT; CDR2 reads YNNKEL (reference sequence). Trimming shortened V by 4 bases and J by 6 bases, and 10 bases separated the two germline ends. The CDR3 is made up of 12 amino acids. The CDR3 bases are TGTGCCAGCAGCCTTCCCCCGGGCGAGCAGTACTTC. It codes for CASSLPPGEQYF.

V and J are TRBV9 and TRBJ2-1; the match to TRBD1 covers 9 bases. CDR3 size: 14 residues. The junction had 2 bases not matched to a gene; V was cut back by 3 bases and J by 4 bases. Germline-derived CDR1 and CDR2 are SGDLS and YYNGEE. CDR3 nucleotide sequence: TGTGCCAGCAGCGGGGGACAGGGTTACAATGAGCAGTTCTTC. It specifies CASSGGQGYNEQFF.

The CDR3, as DNA: TGTGCCACCGCCCAGGCGGGAATTAATGAGCAGTTCTTC. Protein sequence: CATAQAGINEQFF. V and J are TRBV6-5 and TRBJ2-1, with D possibly TRBD2 on 6 matching bases. The germline CDR1 and CDR2 sequences are MNHEY and SVGAGI. The CDR3 length is 13 residues. Trimming left V 10 bases short and J 7 bases short, with 17 bases between.

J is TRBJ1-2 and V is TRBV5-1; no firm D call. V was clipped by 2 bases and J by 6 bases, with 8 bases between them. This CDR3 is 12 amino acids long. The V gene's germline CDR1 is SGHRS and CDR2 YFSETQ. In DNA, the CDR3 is TGCGCCAGCAGCTTCTTATCGGATGGCTACACCTTC. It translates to CASSFLSDGYTF.

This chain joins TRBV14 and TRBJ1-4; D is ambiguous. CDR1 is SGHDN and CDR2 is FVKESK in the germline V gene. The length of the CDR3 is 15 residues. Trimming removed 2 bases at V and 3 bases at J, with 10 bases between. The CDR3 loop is CASSQIAGSNEKLFF. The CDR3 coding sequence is TGTGCCAGCAGCCAAATCGCCGGGTCTAATGAAAAACTGTTTTTT. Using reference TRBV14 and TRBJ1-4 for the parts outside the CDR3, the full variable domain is EAGVTQFPSHSVIEKGQTVTLRCDPISGHDNLYWYRRVMGKEIKFLLHFVKESKQDESGMPNNRFLAERTGGTYSTLKVQPAELEDSGVYFCASSQIAGSNEKLFFGSGTQLSVL.

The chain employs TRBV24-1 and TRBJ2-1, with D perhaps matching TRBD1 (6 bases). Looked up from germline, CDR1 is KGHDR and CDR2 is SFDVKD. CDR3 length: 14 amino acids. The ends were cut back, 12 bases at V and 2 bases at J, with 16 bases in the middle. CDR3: CAAASGHPYNEQFF. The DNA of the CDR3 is TGTGCCGCTGCTTCGGGACACCCCTACAATGAGCAGTTCTTC.

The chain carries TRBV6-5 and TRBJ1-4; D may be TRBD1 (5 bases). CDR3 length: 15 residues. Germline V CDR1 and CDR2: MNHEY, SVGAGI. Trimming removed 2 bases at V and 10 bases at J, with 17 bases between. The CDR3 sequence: CASSYLGDGVGKLFF. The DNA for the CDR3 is TGTGCCAGCAGTTACCTAGGGGATGGAGTGGGAAAACTGTTTTTT.